This is a list of T cell receptor beta chains from one sample in a study of cytotoxic CD8 clonotypes in ibrutinib-treated CLL. Profiled with immunoSEQ multiplex PCR; TCRdb holds only in-frame clones, not every one. The sample records some 150,000 clones, 76% being singletons. The source material was PBMCs, sampled after 24 months of ibrutinib treatment. The receptors were gathered from a human donor with chronic lymphocytic leukemia. Both conserved end residues are part of each CDR3. Each record gives: D gene, clone size, J gene, V gene, CDR3 DNA, CDR3 protein. D genes are given only for firm matches. Expanded clones are given a class, and other clones once, few, many or no size at all.

>NA|NA|TRBJ2-1|TRBV9
TGTGCCAGCACCGGAGGGACCACCGGCGGTGAGCAGTTCTTC
CASTGGTTGGEQFF
>NA|once|TRBJ1-5|TRBV7-2
TGTGCCAGCGGGGGGCAGGACCAGCCCCAGCATTTT
CASGGQDQPQHF
>TRBD2|few|TRBJ2-3|TRBV10-3
TGTGCCATCAGTGAGTCGATGCGGGGGGGCCGGGTCGATACGCAGTATTTT
CAISESMRGGRVDTQYF
>NA|NA|TRBJ1-2|TRBV5-4
TGTGCCAGCAGCGCAGACAGGAAAGGGGACTATGGCTACACCTTC
CASSADRKGDYGYTF
>NA|NA|TRBJ2-7|TRBV25-1
TGTGCCAGCAGTGACCCGGGACTCCCCCTCGAGCAGTACTTC
CASSDPGLPLEQYF
>NA|NA|TRBJ2-5|TRBV5-4
TGTGCCAGCAGCCCAACCGTGGGGTGGCGGCAAGAGACCCAGTACTTC
CASSPTVGWRQETQYF
>NA|NA|TRBJ1-2|TRBV19
TGTGCCAGTAGTAAAGGTCGCCCTAGTGGCTACACCTTC
CASSKGRPSGYTF
>NA|NA|TRBJ1-3|TRBV28
TGTGCCAGCAGTTTATTGCAATGGGCATCGGGGAACACCATATATTTT
CASSLLQWASGNTIYF
>TRBD1|once|TRBJ1-1|TRBV6-6
TGTGCCGGACAAAGACAGGGGGACACTGAAGCTTTCTTT
CAGQRQGDTEAFF
>NA|NA|TRBJ1-1|TRBV7-2
TGTGCCAGCAGCCCCGGACGGGGGGCTTTCTTT
CASSPGRGAFF
>TRBD2|NA|TRBJ2-5|TRBV28
TGTGCCAGCAGTCCCCCGACTAGCGGGAGTGCTGAGTACTTC
CASSPPTSGSAEYF
>TRBD2|NA|TRBJ2-6|TRBV9
TGTGCCAGCAGCGCCCGAGGGACTAGCGGGAGCTCTGGGGCCAACGTCCTGACTTTC
CASSARGTSGSSGANVLTF
>NA|NA|TRBJ1-4|TRBV19
TGTGCCAGTAGTTCCTTAGGACCCTCCCGGAGGGAAACTAATGAAAAACTGTTTTTT
CASSSLGPSRRETNEKLFF
>TRBD1|NA|TRBJ2-4|TRBV2
TGTGCCAGCAGCACGACAGGGAACGTTAACATTCAGTACTTC
CASSTTGNVNIQYF
>NA|NA|TRBJ2-6|TRBV27
TGTGCCAGCAGTCGGGGGAGGGGGTCGTCTGGGGCCAACGTCCTGACTTTC
CASSRGRGSSGANVLTF